This is a list of T cell receptor beta chains from one sample in a study of blood T cell repertoires in COVID-19. TCRdb's copy holds only in-frame clones and misses some; the assay was immunoSEQ multiplex PCR. The sample lists over 140,000 clones; 75% to 80% were seen once. The sequenced material came from PBMCs or T cells enriched from blood (not recorded which). Receptors were obtained from a woman aged 45-65 years who had recovered from COVID-19. CDR3s leave out the opening cysteine and the closing phenylalanine or tryptophan. Size is stated for part of the rows, as once, few or many counts, or as a class when the clone is expanded.

cdr3_aa j_call clone_size v_call
ASSETGGAGNTIY TRBJ1-3 few TRBV25-1
ASSPRTGGEGEQY TRBJ2-7 NA TRBV9
ASSAGQPHNEQF TRBJ2-1 few TRBV2
ASSLVTTGLITDTQY TRBJ2-3 NA TRBV27
ASSQSARENTEAF TRBJ1-1 NA TRBV4-2
ASSPQPGTSGYNEQF TRBJ2-1 NA TRBV18
ASSSGHYTEAF TRBJ1-1 NA TRBV11-2
ATSDSGLTDTQY TRBJ2-3 NA TRBV24-1
ASSRDTGSPLH TRBJ1-6 NA TRBV6-5
ASSLATLGNTIY TRBJ1-3 NA TRBV7-9
ASSLPLAGGPGELF TRBJ2-2 NA TRBV7-9
ASSWGQGNTEAF TRBJ1-1 few TRBV7-9
ASSFWDRAQPQH TRBJ1-5 NA TRBV19
ASSLPGQFHYGYT TRBJ1-2 NA TRBV28
ATSDGRQGYNSPLH TRBJ1-6 NA TRBV24-1
ASSVVRGGTDTQY TRBJ2-3 NA TRBV9
ASSSNRLAGADTQY TRBJ2-3 NA TRBV7-3
ASSMASESSYEQY TRBJ2-7 few TRBV19
ASSVATGRYEQY TRBJ2-7 NA TRBV9
ASSYRVIGDYGYT TRBJ1-2 once TRBV5-1
ASSLVLAATYNEQF TRBJ2-1 NA TRBV5-1
ASSYDRGTDTQY TRBJ2-3 NA TRBV28
ASSLTGVGETQY TRBJ2-5 NA TRBV6-5
ASSRVPFSGNTIY TRBJ1-3 NA TRBV2
ASSYNRGQVGEQY TRBJ2-7 few TRBV11-2
ASSWTASSYEQY TRBJ2-7 NA TRBV5-1
ASSQDTGAQPQH TRBJ1-5 NA TRBV3-1/TRBV3-2
ASSETSPTDTQY TRBJ2-3 NA TRBV6-1
ASSLAGTGNEKLF TRBJ1-4 NA TRBV5-1
ASSDPPGETQY TRBJ2-5 NA TRBV10-1
ASSKRDFNTGELF TRBJ2-2 NA TRBV3-1/TRBV3-2
ASSRTGGGTGELF TRBJ2-2 NA TRBV28
ASSYFRDRPNTEAF TRBJ1-1 few TRBV6-2/TRBV6-3
ASSLGTSGGTEQF TRBJ2-1 NA TRBV5-1
ASSSREGMQY TRBJ2-7 NA TRBV9
ASSGTGTGDTQY TRBJ2-3 NA TRBV27
ASSAPGTGTYT TRBJ1-2 few TRBV28
ASSVFASGRGETQY TRBJ2-5 NA TRBV9
ASTSGAGNQPQH TRBJ1-5 NA TRBV7-9
ASRPAGFTKNIQY TRBJ2-4 few TRBV6-5
ASSPGQRGGQETQY TRBJ2-5 NA TRBV7-3
ASSWGSGQGFSNEQF TRBJ2-1 NA TRBV5-1
ASGQGYEQY TRBJ2-7 NA TRBV11-3
ASSLRPGTSGSLAYEQY TRBJ2-7 once TRBV11-2
ASRGGREPNTGELF TRBJ2-2 NA TRBV5-4
SVGQNTGELF TRBJ2-2 NA TRBV29-1
ASSLPSSNEQY TRBJ2-7 NA TRBV5-1
AWSHTSGTGNTQY TRBJ2-3 NA TRBV30
ASSVMVSPGLQF TRBJ2-1 NA TRBV9
AISRTQENTEAF TRBJ1-1 NA TRBV10-3
ASSLRGQGGTSGANVLT TRBJ2-6 once TRBV5-1